The rows below give T cell receptor beta chains drawn from one sample of a study of shared clonotypes between healthy human individuals. Measured with immunoSEQ multiplex PCR; TCRdb has only the in-frame clones, and not every one. The sample has approximately 2.5 million clones, over 85% seen once. The sequencing sample was made of naive CD4+ T cells from PBMCs. The receptors stem from a man in his late teens or twenties in good health. Some clones in this sample may be carry-over from other donors' samples. Both conserved end residues are part of each CDR3. D genes are given only for firm matches. Part of the rows lack a size; the others show once, few, many or a class for expanded clones.

>TRBV7-2|NA|TRBJ2-1|TRBD1
CASSLQSGQGGRSEQFF
TGTGCCAGCAGCTTACAGTCCGGACAGGGGGGCAGATCGGAGCAGTTCTTC
>TRBV7-2|NA|TRBJ1-1|TRBD1
CASSSYRGSTEAFF
TGTGCCAGCAGCTCATACAGGGGATCCACTGAAGCTTTCTTT
>TRBV21-1|NA|TRBJ2-1|NA
CASSKEFRLQYNEQFF
TGTGCCAGCAGCAAAGAGTTTAGACTCCAATACAATGAGCAGTTCTTC
>TRBV28|NA|TRBJ2-5|TRBD2
CASSLTSGRETQYF
TGTGCCAGCAGTCTTACTAGCGGGAGGGAGACCCAGTACTTC
>TRBV9|NA|TRBJ2-7|TRBD1
CASSVVPDRAPEQYF
TGTGCCAGCAGCGTAGTACCGGACAGGGCCCCCGAGCAGTACTTC
>TRBV7-2|NA|TRBJ2-2|TRBD2
CASSLVVSGGRAGELFF
TGTGCCAGCAGCTTAGTTGTATCGGGAGGGCGAGCCGGGGAGCTGTTTTTT
>TRBV2|NA|TRBJ2-6|NA
CASSELRGSGANVLTF
TGTGCCAGCAGTGAACTCAGGGGATCTGGGGCCAACGTCCTGACTTTC
>TRBV29-1|NA|TRBJ1-2|TRBD1
CSVVRGRSYGYTF
TGCAGCGTTGTGAGGGGGCGTTCCTATGGCTACACCTTC
>TRBV28|few|TRBJ1-5|NA
CASSLLSQPQHF
TGTGCCAGCAGTTTATTAAGTCAGCCCCAGCATTTT
>TRBV28|NA|TRBJ2-1|TRBD2
CASSLMGLVLGEQFF
TGTGCCAGCAGTTTAATGGGACTAGTTCTCGGTGAGCAGTTCTTC
>TRBV7-9|NA|TRBJ2-1|NA
CASSPRGTVLNEQFF
TGTGCCAGCAGCCCTCGGGGGACAGTACTTAATGAGCAGTTCTTC
>TRBV18|NA|TRBJ2-1|TRBD2
CASSPRSSGTYNEQFF
TGTGCCAGCTCACCACGTTCTAGCGGGACCTACAATGAGCAGTTCTTC
>TRBV6-5|NA|TRBJ2-3|NA
CASRSGTDTQYF
TGTGCCAGCAGGTCGGGAACCGATACGCAGTATTTT
>TRBV19|NA|TRBJ2-2|NA
CASSMVRGMTGELFF
TGTGCCAGTAGTATGGTCAGGGGAATGACCGGGGAGCTGTTTTTT
>TRBV5-8|NA|TRBJ2-7|NA
CASSLEAYEQYF
TGTGCCAGCAGCTTGGAGGCCTACGAGCAGTACTTC
>TRBV7-2|NA|TRBJ1-2|NA
CASSLYADYGYTF
TGTGCCAGCAGCTTATATGCGGACTATGGCTACACCTTC
>TRBV6-6|once|TRBJ2-5|NA
CASSRGAGETQYF
TGTGCCAGCAGTCGGGGGGCGGGTGAGACCCAGTACTTC
>TRBV7-6|NA|TRBJ2-4|TRBD1
CASSPKTGGNIQYF
TGTGCCAGCAGCCCTAAGACAGGGGGGAACATTCAGTACTTC
>TRBV6-5|NA|TRBJ2-7|NA
CASRRDTYEQYF
TGTGCCAGCAGGCGGGATACCTACGAGCAGTACTTC
>TRBV6-1|once|TRBJ1-1|NA
CASSVSRDTEAFF
TGTGCCAGCAGTGTTTCGAGGGACACTGAAGCTTTCTTT
>TRBV25-1|NA|TRBJ1-1|NA
CASSEGVRTEAFF
TGTGCCAGCAGTGAAGGGGTTAGAACTGAAGCTTTCTTT
>TRBV6-5|NA|TRBJ2-7|NA
CASSTSGLPFEQYF
TGTGCCAGCAGTACTTCAGGGTTACCCTTCGAGCAGTACTTC
>TRBV5-1|NA|TRBJ2-5|TRBD1
CASSLRTGGRETQYF
TGCGCCAGCAGCTTACGGACAGGGGGCCGGGAGACCCAGTACTTC
>TRBV5-1|NA|TRBJ1-1|TRBD1
CASRPGTENTEAFF
TGCGCCAGCCGTCCCGGGACAGAGAACACTGAAGCTTTCTTT
>TRBV19|NA|TRBJ2-2|NA
CASTPGPLGYTGELFF
TGTGCCAGTACCCCGGGTCCCCTCGGGTACACCGGGGAGCTGTTTTTT
>TRBV5-4|once|TRBJ2-5|NA
CASSAGLREETQYF
TGTGCCAGCAGCGCCGGGTTACGAGAGGAGACCCAGTACTTC
>TRBV27|once|TRBJ2-5|TRBD2
CASSPRLAGGPGETQYF
TGTGCCAGCAGTCCCCGACTAGCGGGAGGGCCCGGGGAGACCCAGTACTTC
>TRBV9|NA|TRBJ2-2|TRBD1
CASRKNPGQGATGELFF
TGTGCCAGCAGGAAAAACCCCGGACAGGGGGCAACCGGGGAGCTGTTTTTT
>TRBV6-5|NA|TRBJ2-5|NA
CASSPSLGETQYF
TGTGCCAGCAGTCCCTCCCTGGGAGAGACCCAGTACTTC
>TRBV27|once|TRBJ2-7|NA
CASSFLPGEGYEQYF
TGTGCCAGCAGTTTCCTCCCAGGGGAAGGGTACGAGCAGTACTTC
>TRBV4-3|NA|TRBJ2-6|TRBD1
CASSPSLQGVSGANVLTF
TGCGCCAGCAGCCCCAGTTTACAGGGGGTTTCTGGGGCCAACGTCCTGACTTTC
>TRBV29-1|NA|TRBJ2-3|NA
CSTHPRDTQYF
TGCAGCACTCACCCCCGCGATACGCAGTATTTT
>TRBV11-1|NA|TRBJ1-4|TRBD1
CASRPGQGRSGEKLFF
TGTGCCAGCAGACCCGGACAGGGCAGATCCGGTGAAAAACTGTTTTTT
>TRBV5-4|few|TRBJ1-2|TRBD1
CASSRPTGVVGYTF
TGTGCCAGCAGCCGACCCACAGGGGTGGTTGGCTACACCTTC
>TRBV5-1|NA|TRBJ2-6|NA
CASSSSRGRHSGANVLTF
TGCGCCAGCAGCTCCTCCAGGGGCCGCCACTCTGGGGCCAACGTCCTGACTTTC
>TRBV21-1|once|TRBJ1-2|NA
CASSGRGYGYTF
TGTGCCAGCAGCGGAAGGGGTTATGGCTACACCTTC
>TRBV27|once|TRBJ1-5|TRBD1
CAGLGDSLYSNQPQHF
TGTGCCGGGTTGGGGGACAGCCTTTATAGCAATCAGCCCCAGCATTTT
>TRBV29-1|NA|TRBJ2-1|TRBD2
CSVVRLAGAEQFF
TGCAGCGTTGTCAGATTAGCGGGAGCTGAGCAGTTCTTC
>TRBV20-1|NA|TRBJ2-7|TRBD2
CSSGGEYF
TGCAGTTCTGGGGGGGAATACTTC
>TRBV6-1|NA|TRBJ2-7|NA
CASSPGPEQYF
TGTGCCAGCAGTCCAGGGCCCGAGCAGTACTTC
>TRBV4-1|NA|TRBJ1-1|NA
CASSPVGAMNTEAFF
TGCGCCAGCAGCCCAGTGGGGGCCATGAACACTGAAGCTTTCTTT
>TRBV7-3|NA|TRBJ2-3|NA
CASSLGQGSTDTQYF
TGTGCCAGCAGCTTAGGGCAGGGGAGCACAGATACGCAGTATTTT